Below are 30 T cell receptor beta chains sequenced from a single sample in a study of blood T cell repertoires in COVID-19. TCRdb's copy holds only in-frame clones and misses some; the assay was immunoSEQ multiplex PCR. The data show around 210,000 clones, roughly 88% seen once. Specimen: peripheral blood. All receptors come from a man younger than 35 with active or convalescent COVID-19.

The chain couples TRBV9 to TRBJ2-1; perhaps TRBD2 as D (6 bases). Germline V gene sequence: CDR1 SGDLS, CDR2 YYNGEE. Trimming took off 4 bases at V and 0 bases at J, with 17 bases between the two ends. The CDR3 is made up of 17 amino acids. The CDR3 sequence is CASSHGGKVSSYNEQFF. The CDR3 DNA is TGTGCCAGCAGCCATGGGGGGAAAGTCAGCTCCTACAATGAGCAGTTCTTC.

V gene TRBV6-2 or TRBV6-3 combines with J gene TRBJ2-1, with TRBD1 identical over 8 bases. The length of the CDR3 is 18 residues. Trimming cost V 2 bases and J 4 bases; bases outside gene matches: 13. CDR1 is MNHEY, CDR2 SVGEGT, per germline. The CDR3 loop is CASSYDRGLPTYYNEQFF. CDR3 bases: TGTGCCAGCAGTTACGACAGGGGTTTACCCACTTATTACAATGAGCAGTTCTTC.

J is TRBJ2-2 and V is TRBV12-3 or TRBV12-4; D call uncertain. V lost 8 bases and J 8 bases, leaving 12 bases between the germline ends. The CDR3 totals 12 residues. The CDR3 region is CASSLARGELFF. The CDR3 DNA reads as TGTGCCAGCTCGTTGGCGAGGGGGGAGCTGTTTTTT.

The chain links TRBV4-3 to TRBJ2-1, with TRBD2 identical over 7 bases. This CDR3 has 15 residues. Trimming took 8 bases from V and 3 from J; bases not matched to a gene: 10. Germline CDR1 LGHNA, CDR2 YSLEER. This CDR3 is CASGVGGGYYNEQFF. CDR3 DNA sequence: TGCGCCAGCGGGGTTGGCGGGGGATACTACAATGAGCAGTTCTTC.

The rearrangement links TRBV7-2 to TRBJ2-7; 11 positions agree with TRBD2. The germline CDR1 and CDR2 sequences are SGHTA and FQGNSA. J gave up 2 bases and V 1 base, and 10 bases lay outside the gene matches. The CDR3 is 18 residues long. The CDR3 coding sequence is TGTGCCAGCAGCTTAGTGGCTAGCGGGAGGTCCGATACCTACGAGCAGTACTTC. This gives the protein CASSLVASGRSDTYEQYF.

V and J are TRBV5-6 and TRBJ2-2, with a weak D call TRBD1 (5 bases). V was trimmed by 4 bases and J by 0 bases, leaving 10 bases between them. The germline V gene has CDR1 SGHDT and CDR2 YYEEEE. The CDR3 spans 15 residues. CDR3 coding DNA: TGTGCCAGCAGCGACGGACAAACGAACACCGGGGAGCTGTTTTTT. This gives the protein CASSDGQTNTGELFF.

V and J are TRBV6-5 and TRBJ1-2; 9 bases match TRBD1. V was pared by 6 bases and J by 8 bases, with 4 bases of the junction left unmatched. Germline V CDR1 and CDR2: MNHEY, SVGAGI. The CDR3 covers 12 residues. Written as DNA, the CDR3 is TGTGCCAGCAGGGGGGGACAGGGAGGCTACACCTTC. It codes for CASRGGQGGYTF.

This clone was counted once. The chain recombines TRBV5-1 with TRBJ2-3, with 9 bases aligning to TRBD1. In germline, CDR1 is SGHRS, CDR2 YFSETQ. J was trimmed by 6 bases and V by 3 bases; bases with no gene match: 5. The CDR3 length is 14 residues. CDR3 coding DNA: TGCGCCAGCAGCTCCGGACAGGGGATGGATACGCAGTATTTT. This gives the protein CASSSGQGMDTQYF.

The J gene is TRBJ2-3, the V gene TRBV9, with D uncertain. CDR1 is SGDLS, CDR2 YYNGEE, per germline. V lost 0 bases to trimming and J lost 2 bases, with 7 bases between them. The CDR3 contains 14 residues. The CDR3 loop is CASSVAGFTDTQYF. The CDR3 DNA reads as TGTGCCAGCAGCGTAGCGGGTTTCACAGATACGCAGTATTTT.

The V and J genes are TRBV7-8 and TRBJ1-5; 10 bases agree with TRBD1. V gave up 5 bases and J gave up 2 bases; unmatched junction bases: 6. Per germline, CDR1 SGHVS and CDR2 FQNEAQ. The length of the CDR3 is 16 residues. The CDR3 region is CASSRDRGWGNQPQHF. In DNA, the CDR3 is TGTGCCAGCAGCCGGGACAGGGGTTGGGGCAATCAGCCCCAGCATTTT.

The chain employs TRBV10-2 and TRBJ2-1, with a possible D match to TRBD2 (6 bases). V was shortened by 3 bases and J by 10 bases, with 10 bases between the two germline ends. Germline loops: CDR1 WSHSY, CDR2 SAAADI. The CDR3 length is 12 residues. DNA of the CDR3: TGCGCCAGCAGTGACGTCCTAGCGGAGCAGTTCTTC. Translating gives CASSDVLAEQFF.

The chain joins TRBV5-1 to TRBJ2-3; D remains unclear. From germline, CDR1 is SGHRS and CDR2 YFSETQ. The CDR3 is 15 residues long. Trimming removed 2 bases from V and 7 bases from J, with 17 bases in between. The CDR3 here is CASSFTIDFPNTQYF. The DNA for the CDR3 is TGCGCCAGCAGCTTTACCATCGACTTTCCAAATACGCAGTATTTT. Combining the CDR3 with reference TRBV5-1 and TRBJ2-3 gives the whole variable domain KAGVTQTPRYLIKTRGQQVTLSCSPISGHRSVSWYQQTPGQGLQFLFEYFSETQRNKGNFPGRFSGRQFSNSRSEMNVSTLELGDSALYLCASSFTIDFPNTQYFGPGTRLTVL.

This clone was seen at least ten times. V gene TRBV5-1 combines with J gene TRBJ1-2; weak D call: TRBD1 (5 bases). Germline CDR1 and CDR2: SGHRS and YFSETQ. Trimming pared 0 bases from V and 8 bases from J, leaving 11 bases between. This CDR3 spans 13 amino acids. In DNA form, the CDR3 reads TGCGCCAGCAGCTTGGGGGCAGGGATCGGCTACACCTTC. This sequence encodes CASSLGAGIGYTF.

CDR3 region: CASSEPRDRSSHNSPLHF. The DNA of the CDR3 is TGTGCCAGCAGTGAACCCCGTGACAGGAGTAGTCATAATTCACCCCTCCACTTT. The chain links TRBV25-1 to TRBJ1-6; perhaps TRBD1 as D (6 bases). V was shortened by 2 bases and J by 5 bases, with 19 bases between the two germline ends. Per germline, CDR1 MGHDK and CDR2 SYGVNS. The CDR3 contains 18 residues. The full variable domain, with the rest looked up from reference TRBV25-1 and TRBJ1-6, is EADIYQTPRYLVIGTGKKITLECSQTMGHDKMYWYQQDPGMELHLIHYSYGVNSTEKGDLSSESTVSRIRTEHFPLTLESARPSHTSQYLCASSEPRDRSSHNSPLHFGNGTRLTVT.

This clone was seen once. The chain recombines TRBV30 with TRBJ1-1; a possible D gene is TRBD1 (6 bases). The V end lost 2 bases, the J end lost 8 bases, and 15 bases lay between the germline ends. The CDR3 runs 13 residues. The V gene's germline CDR1 is GTSNPN and CDR2 SVGIG (reference sequence). In DNA, the CDR3 is TGTGCCTGGAGTATTACAGGGTCGCCCGAAGCTTTCTTT. This codes for CAWSITGSPEAFF.

With respect to this clone: This sample also contains other DNA sequences that code for the same CDR3. The V gene is TRBV3-1 (or the pseudogene TRBV3-2), the J gene TRBJ2-1; D possibly corresponds to TRBD1 (5 bases). The V gene lost 3 bases and the J gene lost 2 bases, with 20 bases spanning the gap. The CDR3 is 18 amino acids. Germline V CDR1 and CDR2: LGHDT, YNNKEL (reference sequence). The CDR3 is CASSQGMGKGYPYNEQFF. The CDR3 DNA is TGTGCCAGCAGCCAGGGGATGGGGAAGGGGTATCCCTACAATGAGCAGTTCTTC.

In this sample, this clone turned up once. The chain has TRBV30 and TRBJ2-7, with 9 nucleotides matching TRBD1. Germline V gives CDR1 GTSNPN, CDR2 SVGIG (reference sequence). After removal of 3 bases from V and 4 bases from J, the junction contained 19 bases not matched to a gene. CDR3 length: 18 residues. CDR3 loop: CAWRDKRLRDRVFYEQYF. The CDR3 region has the DNA TGTGCCTGGAGGGATAAGCGTCTCCGGGACAGGGTATTTTACGAGCAGTACTTC.

The J gene is TRBJ2-1, the V gene TRBV12-5, with 8 nucleotides matching TRBD1. V lost 1 base and J lost 8; bases outside the gene matches: 4. The V gene's germline CDR1 is LGHNT and CDR2 FRNRAP. The CDR3 runs 14 residues. The CDR3 DNA reads as TGTGCTAGTGGTTTGGGACAGGGGAGCCATGAGCAGTTCTTC. This gives the protein CASGLGQGSHEQFF.

The chain joins TRBV10-1 to TRBJ2-7; 10 nucleotides line up with TRBD1. The CDR3 totals 15 residues. The J segment lost 6 bases and the V segment lost 2 bases, leaving 7 bases of the junction unmatched. Germline V gene data show CDR1 as WNHNN and CDR2 as SYGVQD (reference sequence). The CDR3: CASSERTGGTAEQYF. In DNA, the CDR3 is TGCGCCAGCAGTGAGAGGACAGGGGGAACTGCCGAGCAGTACTTC.

J is TRBJ1-1 and V is TRBV29-1; D is unresolved. The CDR3 extends over 13 amino acids. CDR1 SQVTM and CDR2 ANQGSEA come from the germline V gene. V was shortened by 6 bases and J by 6 bases, with 17 bases between the two germline ends. Here the CDR3 DNA reads TGCAGCGTATGGGAGGGTTGGGCTTCTGAAGCTTTCTTT. It specifies CSVWEGWASEAFF.

The V call is TRBV7-9, the J call TRBJ2-3, with 10 bases identical to TRBD1. Germline CDR1 reads SEHNR; CDR2 reads FQNEAQ (reference sequence). The CDR3 totals 15 residues. Unmatched junction bases numbered 10, after V lost 8 bases and J lost 5 bases. CDR3 sequence reads: CASFSWGQGQDTQYF. As DNA, the CDR3 is TGTGCCAGCTTTTCGTGGGGACAGGGGCAAGATACGCAGTATTTT. The complete variable domain, with remaining parts taken from reference TRBV7-9 and TRBJ2-3, reads DTGVSQNPRHKITKRGQNVTFRCDPISEHNRLYWYRQTLGQGPEFLTYFQNEAQLEKSRLLSDRFSAERPKGSFSTLEIQRTEQGDSAMYLCASFSWGQGQDTQYFGPGTRLTVL.

The genes are TRBV4-3 and TRBJ2-3; 7 bases align to TRBD2. CDR1 is LGHNA and CDR2 is YSLEER in the germline V gene. Losses at the gene ends were 0 bases for V and 1 base for J; bases not matched to a gene: 4. This CDR3 spans 16 amino acids. The CDR3 nucleotides read TGCGCCAGCAGCCAAGAAGGACTAGTCGGCACAGATACGCAGTATTTT. Protein product: CASSQEGLVGTDTQYF.

In its sample, this clone was seen a few times. V is TRBV30 and J is TRBJ1-1; 9 nucleotides match TRBD1. V dropped 2 bases and J dropped 4; count of bases not matched to a gene: 8. The CDR3 has 15 amino acids. The germline V gene encodes CDR1 GTSNPN and CDR2 SVGIG (reference sequence). CDR3 in amino acids: CAWSLRDRVGTEAFF. In DNA form, the CDR3 reads TGTGCCTGGAGTCTCCGGGACAGGGTGGGCACTGAAGCTTTCTTT.

V is TRBV19 and J is TRBJ1-5, with 7 bases that match TRBD1. The CDR3 contains 17 residues. V lost 7 bases to trimming and J lost 4 bases; unmatched junction nucleotides: 16. Germline V gene lookup returns CDR1 LNHDA and CDR2 SQIVND (reference sequence). The CDR3 DNA reads TGTGCCAGTACGGGCAGGGGGAGTGTACGGAGGAATCAGCCCCAGCATTTT. As protein: CASTGRGSVRRNQPQHF.

The chain links TRBV28 to TRBJ2-7; TRBD1 matches 7 bases. The germline gives CDR1 MDHEN, CDR2 SYDVKM. This CDR3 comprises 14 residues. The trim removed 5 bases at V and 3 bases at J, leaving 7 bases unmatched. CDR3: CASSLPGQYYEQYF. The CDR3 DNA sequence: TGTGCCAGCAGTCTACCGGGACAGTACTACGAGCAGTACTTC.

The CDR3 reads CASSSYFRLAGGPSYNEQFF. CDR3 nucleotide sequence: TGTGCCAGCAGTTCCTATTTTAGACTAGCGGGAGGGCCTAGCTACAATGAGCAGTTCTTC. The chain uses TRBV27 and TRBJ2-1, with 14 bases aligning to TRBD2. Germline CDR1 is MNHEY and CDR2 is SMNVEV (reference sequence). This CDR3 has 20 residues. J was trimmed by 3 bases and V by 4 bases; bases with no gene match: 14.

This CDR3 reads CASSQGLGGQGADTQYF. The CDR3 bases are TGCGCCAGCAGCCAAGGCCTTGGAGGACAGGGTGCAGATACGCAGTATTTT. The chain carries TRBV4-3 and TRBJ2-3, with 8 bases matching TRBD1. CDR3 size: 17 residues. After removal of 1 base from V and 4 bases from J, the junction contained 10 bases not matched to a gene. Germline V lookup: CDR1 LGHNA, CDR2 YSLEER.

The V call is TRBV5-1, the J call TRBJ1-6; TRBD1 matches 7 bases. Germline lookup yields CDR1 SGHRS and CDR2 YFSETQ. V lost 4 bases, J lost 7 bases, and 8 bases stayed unmatched. This CDR3 region has 15 residues. In nucleotides, the CDR3 is TGCGCCAGCAGCGTGTTGACAGGGAACAATTCACCCCTCCACTTT. Translated: CASSVLTGNNSPLHF.

V usage is TRBV6-6 and J usage is TRBJ2-1, with 10 bases lining up with TRBD2. Germline V gene sequence: CDR1 MNHNY, CDR2 SVGAGI (reference sequence). This CDR3 region has 21 residues. The V and J ends lost 5 bases and 7 bases, in that order; junction bases with no gene match: 26. In nucleotides, the CDR3 is TGTGCCAGCAGTCCCCTGCGAGATGTGGCTAGCGGGAGACGTAGGGAAAATGAGCAGTTCTTC. It yields the protein CASSPLRDVASGRRRENEQFF.

This chain uses TRBV29-1 with TRBJ2-5; 10 bases align to TRBD2. The CDR3 covers 16 residues. The trim removed 6 bases at V and 4 bases at J, leaving 14 bases unmatched. Germline CDR1 is SQVTM and CDR2 is ANQGSEA. This CDR3 is CSVARDASGRAETQYF. In DNA, the CDR3 is TGCAGCGTGGCCAGGGACGCTAGCGGGAGAGCAGAGACCCAGTACTTC. Complete variable domain (other parts from reference TRBV29-1 and TRBJ2-5): SAVISQKPSRDICQRGTSLTIQCQVDSQVTMMFWYRQQPGQSLTLIATANQGSEATYESGFVIDKFPISRPNLTFSTLTVSNMSPEDSSIYLCSVARDASGRAETQYFGPGTRLLVL.